This TCR beta chain was recorded in a study of cytomegalovirus exposure and HLA in healthy donors (dated by TCRdb to 2017 to 2019). Broadly, across the study: According to a later analysis, one platform produced both the 120 validation repertoires and the roughly 650 repertoires of the first cohort. A separate validation cohort of about 110 different subjects was used in addition to the approximately 700-subject first cohort. To predict cytomegalovirus infection status, the study combined high-throughput TCR immunosequencing, statistical association of individual TCRs with disease status, and machine learning. The study aimed to test whether cataloging public T cell receptors could reveal signatures of past pathogen exposure. Overall study outcomes, separate from this receptor: Most TCR sequences were seen in very few donors, while some public TCRs were found in many individuals. The study gave a list of about 160 TCR beta chains associated with cytomegalovirus. The classifier was reported to diagnose cytomegalovirus status with high specificity and sensitivity in both the original cohort and the validation cohort. In vitro tests confirmed that a few of the cytomegalovirus-associated TCR beta chains recognize cytomegalovirus antigens. A later analysis lacked HLA typing for the validation cohort, so it scored co-occurrence in that cohort across all 110 or so repertoires. The authors suggested that the approach could potentially be extended to other disease states and immunological phenotypes. Of the cluster scores, 90% to 95% were above 0 in a later analysis, which found that TCRs clustered in the first cohort also tended to co-occur in the 120 or so validation repertoires.

Cut back by 2 bases and 6 bases, the V and J ends lie 12 bases apart. Looking up the germline V gene (reference sequence) yields CDR1 MNHNY and CDR2 SVGAGI. The cysteine opens and the phenylalanine closes a CDR3 of 14 amino acids. Solely the CDR3 DNA is kept, with 42 bases framed from the first base. The library was obtained by the immunoSEQ multiplex PCR assay. Turning to the authors' computational methods: To diagnose cytomegalovirus status from the catalog of TCR beta chain sequences, a statistical classification framework was built. Entries here come from immuneACCESS through TCRdb and include only in-frame sequences with V and J called. Some clones fail to appear in such tables; in the studies checked, an unresolved V gene covers under half of the shortfall, and the cause of the remainder is unknown. V and J calls plus clone size are reproduced from that table; the DNA served to infer D and trimming. Within this sample are 100,000 to 150,000 clones, with about nine tenths of them counted one time only. Together, the top ten hold roughly 2% of the sample.

Separate from the approximately 700-subject first cohort, the validation cohort of roughly 110 subjects was the group to which the donors belonged. Remarks on this clone: This clone's antigen is unknown. No much larger clonotype is one base removed from it; base qualities were not supplied.

The chain joins TRBV6-6 to TRBJ2-3, with the D gene call left open. The sample was PBMCs. This clonotype originated in a young woman in good health and CMV-seronegative. CDR3 region: CASSYDASRDTQYF. The sequenced DNA is TGTGCCAGCAGTTACGACGCCTCGAGGGATACGCAGTATTTT.